This TCR beta chain originates from a study of T cells after yellow fever vaccination (dated by TCRdb to the late 2010s). For the study in its entirety: The SMART-Seq v4 Ultra Low Input RNA kit was used to prepare libraries from fractions with low cell numbers. Bulk TCR alpha and beta repertoires were sequenced longitudinally to track T-cell clones before and after primary and booster YFV17D yellow fever vaccination. Two healthy male donors made up the cohort, one aged 18 to 30 years and the other aged 30 to 40 years. Blood was drawn at multiple timepoints before and after primary and secondary immunization, with bulk PBMC replicates and cell subsets isolated.

The junction carries 6 bases between V and J, which are trimmed by 0 bases and 6 bases respectively. CDR1 and CDR2, per the germline V gene, are SGHRS and YFSETQ. Inclusive of the bounding cysteine and phenylalanine, the CDR3 is 12 residues long. The kept DNA is CDR3 alone, 36 bases in frame from the first base. Sequencer: Illumina NovaSeq 6000. TCR cDNA was synthesized by 5'RACE template switching, which introduced a universal primer site and unique molecular identifiers. Priming for cDNA synthesis came from both the TCR alpha and TCR beta constant segments. Library amplification involved two PCR steps, and the second step added sample barcodes and sequencing adapters. Libraries were sequenced on Illumina HiSeq 2500 (2x100 bp) or NovaSeq (2x150 bp). The study's processing was this. MIGEC was used to demultiplex reads and collapse the reads into UMI consensus sequences, and MiXCR was used for V(D)J alignment. Vaccine-responding clonotypes were identified with edgeR using replicate PBMC samples, with FDR below 0.01 and a log2 fold change above 5 up to day 15 being required. Bulk clonotypes were assigned CD4 or CD8 identity according to which sequenced CD4 or CD8 repertoire held them at higher abundance. Starting from the raw public reads, TCRdb applied fastp trimming at Q25, assembled clones with MiXCR and retained in-frame beta chains. Entries are consolidated by CDR3 protein sequence, retaining the most common genes and DNA. The V and J calls and clone size are TCRdb's, not the authors'. This sample lists 300,000 to 400,000 distinct CDR3 sequences; around 13% were detected once. About 3% of the sample lies in the top ten.

What this sample's treatment or condition label stands for: live attenuated yellow fever vaccine strain. A standard Ficoll-Paque protocol was used to isolate PBMCs from peripheral blood. Dynabeads CD4 and CD8 positive selection kits were used to isolate CD4 and CD8 T-cell fractions. TriZol was used to extract RNA from bulk PBMCs, from CD4 and CD8 fractions, and from dextramer-positive and dextramer-negative fractions. The study at large found these results: FACS-sorted repertoires could contain abundant contaminating clonotypes from the bulk population, so computational filtering was required. Because the study included only a couple of donors, the extent to which the findings can be generalized is limited. A small share of clonotypes occurred in both CD4 and CD8 compartments, likely arising from convergent recombination. Compared with the primary T-cell response, the secondary T-cell response was faster but weaker, reaching its peak on day 5 rather than on day 15. Most clones expanded after primary vaccination (about 96% of CD4 and roughly 91% of CD8) were re-detected after the booster, suggesting that broad memory maintenance occurred.

This clonotype was observed at least ten times. The antigen it recognizes is unknown. One base away there is no much larger clone; base qualities are not given. The sequence was collected from a man aged 18-30 years who received the YFV17D yellow fever vaccine. The chain was built from TRBV5-1 and TRBJ1-1; the D region possibly corresponds to TRBD1 (5 bases align). The source was CD4+ T cells sorted from PBMCs, collected 15 days after the yellow fever booster vaccination. The CDR3 protein: CASSLGTPEAFF. In nucleotide form, the sequence is TGCGCCAGCAGCTTGGGGACACCTGAAGCTTTCTTT. With the portions outside the CDR3 filled from the reference TRBV5-1 and TRBJ1-1 genes, the complete variable region becomes KAGVTQTPRYLIKTRGQQVTLSCSPISGHRSVSWYQQTPGQGLQFLFEYFSETQRNKGNFPGRFSGRQFSNSRSEMNVSTLELGDSALYLCASSLGTPEAFFGQGTRLTVV.